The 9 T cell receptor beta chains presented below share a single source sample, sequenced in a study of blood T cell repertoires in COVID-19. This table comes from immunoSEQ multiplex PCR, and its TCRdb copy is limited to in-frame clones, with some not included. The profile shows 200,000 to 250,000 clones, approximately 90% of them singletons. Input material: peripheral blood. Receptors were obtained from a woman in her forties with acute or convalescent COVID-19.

The CDR3 DNA is TGTGCCAGCAGTGAAGGGCAAAAGGGCTACACCTTC. Protein product: CASSEGQKGYTF. This chain uses TRBV2 with TRBJ1-2; D unclear. The CDR3 sequence is 12 residues long. Germline assignment: CDR1 SNHLY and CDR2 FYNNEI. Trimming pared 1 base from V and 8 bases from J, leaving 8 bases between.

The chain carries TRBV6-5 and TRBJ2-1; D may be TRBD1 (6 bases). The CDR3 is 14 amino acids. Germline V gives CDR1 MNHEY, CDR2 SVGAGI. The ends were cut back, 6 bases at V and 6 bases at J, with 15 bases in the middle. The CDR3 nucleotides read TGTGCCAGCAGAGAGCCTCAGGGGAGCAATGAGCAGTTCTTC. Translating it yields CASREPQGSNEQFF.

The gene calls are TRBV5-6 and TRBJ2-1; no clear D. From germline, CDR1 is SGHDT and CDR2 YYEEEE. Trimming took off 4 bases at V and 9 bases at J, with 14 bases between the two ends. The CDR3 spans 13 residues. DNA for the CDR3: TGTGCCAGCAGCCCGAATAGCATGGGTGAGCAGTTCTTC. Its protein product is CASSPNSMGEQFF.

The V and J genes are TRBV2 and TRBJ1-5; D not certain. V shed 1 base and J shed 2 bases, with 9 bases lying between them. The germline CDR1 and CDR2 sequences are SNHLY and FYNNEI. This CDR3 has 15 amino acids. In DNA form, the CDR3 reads TGTGCCAGCAGTGAAGGGCAGGCGCGCAATCAGCCCCAGCATTTT. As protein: CASSEGQARNQPQHF.

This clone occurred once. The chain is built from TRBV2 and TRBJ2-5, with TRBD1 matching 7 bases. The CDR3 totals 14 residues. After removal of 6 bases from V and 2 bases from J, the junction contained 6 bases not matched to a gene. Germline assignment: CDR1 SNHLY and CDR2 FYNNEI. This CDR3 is CASRTGSPQETQYF. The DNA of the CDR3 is TGTGCCAGCAGGACAGGGTCTCCTCAAGAGACCCAGTACTTC.

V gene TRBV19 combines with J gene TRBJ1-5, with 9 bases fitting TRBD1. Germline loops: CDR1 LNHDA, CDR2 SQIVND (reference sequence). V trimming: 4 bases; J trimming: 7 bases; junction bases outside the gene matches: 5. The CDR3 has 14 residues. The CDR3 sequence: CASSTTGGGQPQHF. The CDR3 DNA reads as TGTGCCAGTAGTACAACAGGGGGCGGACAGCCCCAGCATTTT.

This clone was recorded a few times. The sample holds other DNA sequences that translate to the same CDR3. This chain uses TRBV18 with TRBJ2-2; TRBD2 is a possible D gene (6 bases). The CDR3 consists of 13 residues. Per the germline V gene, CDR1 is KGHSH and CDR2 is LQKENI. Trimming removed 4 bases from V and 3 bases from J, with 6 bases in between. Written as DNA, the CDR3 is TGTGCCAGCTCACGCGGGGACACCGGGGAGCTGTTTTTT. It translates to CASSRGDTGELFF.

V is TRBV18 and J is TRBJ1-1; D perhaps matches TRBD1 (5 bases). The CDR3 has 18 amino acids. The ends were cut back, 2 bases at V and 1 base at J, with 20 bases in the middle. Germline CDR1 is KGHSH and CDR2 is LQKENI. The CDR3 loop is CASSPYDGAGYTNTEAFF. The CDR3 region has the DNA TGTGCCAGCTCACCATATGATGGAGCAGGGTATACGAACACTGAAGCTTTCTTT.

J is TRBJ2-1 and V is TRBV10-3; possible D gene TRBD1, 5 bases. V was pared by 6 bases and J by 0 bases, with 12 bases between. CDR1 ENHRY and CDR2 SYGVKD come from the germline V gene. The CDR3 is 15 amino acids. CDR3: CAIRQDPSSYNEQFF. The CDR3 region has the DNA TGTGCCATCAGACAGGACCCGAGCTCCTACAATGAGCAGTTCTTC.